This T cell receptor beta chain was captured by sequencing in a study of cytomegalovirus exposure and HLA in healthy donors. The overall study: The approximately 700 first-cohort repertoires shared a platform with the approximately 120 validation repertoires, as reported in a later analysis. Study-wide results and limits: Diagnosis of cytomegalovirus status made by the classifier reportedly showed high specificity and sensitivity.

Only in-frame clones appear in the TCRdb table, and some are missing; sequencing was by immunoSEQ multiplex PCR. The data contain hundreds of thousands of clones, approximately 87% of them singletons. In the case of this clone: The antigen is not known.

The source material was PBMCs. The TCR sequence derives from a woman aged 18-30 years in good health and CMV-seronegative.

The CDR3 DNA reads TGCAGCGTTGGCCCCGGGGGCTCTGGAAACACCATATATTTT. Protein sequence: CSVGPGGSGNTIYF. The rearrangement uses TRBV29-1 and TRBJ1-3; a possible D gene is TRBD1 (5 bases). Trimming removed 4 bases at V and 0 bases at J, with 10 bases between. CDR1 and CDR2 from the germline V gene are SQVTM and ANQGSEA. The CDR3 extends over 14 amino acids. Full variable domain (outside the CDR3, taken from reference TRBV29-1 and TRBJ1-3): SAVISQKPSRDICQRGTSLTIQCQVDSQVTMMFWYRQQPGQSLTLIATANQGSEATYESGFVIDKFPISRPNLTFSTLTVSNMSPEDSSIYLCSVGPGGSGNTIYFGEGSWLTVV.